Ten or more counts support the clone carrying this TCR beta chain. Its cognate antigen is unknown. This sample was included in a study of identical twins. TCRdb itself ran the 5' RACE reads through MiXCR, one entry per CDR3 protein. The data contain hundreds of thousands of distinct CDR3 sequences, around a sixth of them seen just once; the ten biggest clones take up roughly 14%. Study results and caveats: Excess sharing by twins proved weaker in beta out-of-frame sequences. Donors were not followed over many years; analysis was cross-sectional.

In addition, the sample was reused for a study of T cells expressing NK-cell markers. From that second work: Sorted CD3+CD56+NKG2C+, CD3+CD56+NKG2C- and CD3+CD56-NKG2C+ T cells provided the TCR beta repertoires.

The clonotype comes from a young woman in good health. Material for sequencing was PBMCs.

CDR3 loop: CASSLEGTEAFF. CDR3 bases: TGCGCCAGCAGCTTGGAAGGTACTGAAGCTTTCTTT. V and J are TRBV5-1 and TRBJ1-1; D uncertain. V was trimmed by 0 bases and J by 5 bases, leaving 5 bases between them. Germline V gene lookup returns CDR1 SGHRS and CDR2 YFSETQ. The CDR3 has 12 residues. Full variable domain (missing parts from reference TRBV5-1 and TRBJ1-1): KAGVTQTPRYLIKTRGQQVTLSCSPISGHRSVSWYQQTPGQGLQFLFEYFSETQRNKGNFPGRFSGRQFSNSRSEMNVSTLELGDSALYLCASSLEGTEAFFGQGTRLTVV.